This passage covers 16 T cell receptor beta chains from one sample sequenced in a study of CD8+CD57+ T cells in acquired aplastic anemia. Selection for sequencing was limited to patients who had shown CD8+CD57+ cell expansion by flow cytometry. Profiling that covered TCR beta VDJ and CDR3 relied on genomic DNA as its template. One entry per CDR3 protein results from TCRdb running MiXCR on the reads. The sample contains hundreds of thousands of distinct CDR3 sequences, 25% to 40% of which appear only once. Sequences were obtained from sorted CD4+, CD8+, or CD8+CD57+ T cells (not recorded which) from PBMCs. These receptor sequences come from a human donor with aplastic anemia.

This clonotype was detected many times. The gene calls are TRBV4-1 and TRBJ1-6; 7 nucleotides line up with TRBD1. The length of the CDR3 is 15 residues. CDR1 is MGHRA, CDR2 YSYEKL, per germline. V lost 3 bases to trimming and J lost 10 bases; unmatched junction nucleotides: 9. CDR3 bases: TGCGCCAGCAGCCAGGTGACAGGGATGGGCTCACCCCTCCACTTT. Translation: CASSQVTGMGSPLHF.

In regard to this clonotype: Because the CDR3 is missing its conserved closing phenylalanine or tryptophan, this is likely a read error. The V and J genes are TRBV25-1 and TRBJ1-1; 7 bases are shared with TRBD1. The ends lost 6 bases at V and 3 bases at J; junction bases unmatched: 7. Germline-derived CDR1 and CDR2 are MGHDK and SYGVNS. The CDR3 has 14 residues. CDR3 sequence: CASSLIGTDTEAFL. CDR3 in DNA: TGTGCCAGCAGCTTAATTGGGACAGACACTGAAGCTTTCCTT.

The table lists this clonotype with a few counts. The chain employs TRBV4-1 and TRBJ2-7, with a weak D call TRBD1 (5 bases). Germline-derived CDR1 and CDR2 are MGHRA and YSYEKL. Trimming left V 0 bases short and J 4 bases short, with 13 bases between. CDR3 length: 15 amino acids. The CDR3 DNA follows: TGCGCCAGCAGCCAAGAGCAAGGGGAATTTTACGAGCAGTACTTC. This sequence encodes CASSQEQGEFYEQYF.

This sequence joins TRBV11-1 and TRBJ2-3; the match to TRBD2 covers 8 bases. This CDR3 comprises 20 residues. In germline, CDR1 is SGHAT, CDR2 FQDESV (reference sequence). Germline trimming cut 1 base from V and 5 bases from J; bases unmatched to any gene: 20. CDR3 DNA: TGTGCCAGCAGCTTAGGTACAGTCCCGCGGGCTAGCGGGTCTAGAGATACGCAGTATTTT. Encoded protein: CASSLGTVPRASGSRDTQYF.

This clonotype was counted ten times or more. The chain combines TRBV7-8 with TRBJ1-3, with D uncertain. V was cut by 2 bases and J by 3 bases, with 5 bases left in between. In germline, CDR1 is SGHVS, CDR2 FQNEAQ. This CDR3 spans 13 amino acids. The CDR3 here is CASSLRLGNTIYF. The CDR3 coding sequence is TGTGCCAGCAGCTTAAGGCTTGGAAACACCATATATTTT.

In this sample, this clonotype turned up many times. The V gene is TRBV7-9, the J gene TRBJ1-5; tentatively, D is TRBD1 (5 bases). Germline V CDR1 and CDR2: SEHNR, FQNEAQ (reference sequence). This CDR3 is built from 15 residues. V was shortened by 1 base and J by 9 bases, with 16 bases between the two germline ends. DNA of the CDR3: TGTGCCAGCAGCTTAGGGGAAGGCAGGGAGAGGCCCCAGCATTTT. Translation: CASSLGEGRERPQHF. Full variable domain (missing parts from reference TRBV7-9 and TRBJ1-5): DTGVSQNPRHKITKRGQNVTFRCDPISEHNRLYWYRQTLGQGPEFLTYFQNEAQLEKSRLLSDRFSAERPKGSFSTLEIQRTEQGDSAMYLCASSLGEGRERPQHFGDGTRLSIL.

This chain connects TRBV10-3 to TRBJ2-7, with 7 bases lining up with TRBD1. V lost 11 bases, J lost 2 bases, and 9 bases stayed unmatched. From germline, CDR1 is ENHRY and CDR2 SYGVKD. This CDR3 contains 13 residues. CDR3 nucleotide sequence: TGTGCCGGCAGCCGGGACAGCACCTACGAGCAGTACTTC. Its protein product is CAGSRDSTYEQYF.

The V call is TRBV19, the J call TRBJ1-6, with TRBD1 as a possible D gene (5 bases). With 6 bases removed from V and 11 bases from J, the gap between germline ends came to 14 bases. The germline V gene encodes CDR1 LNHDA and CDR2 SQIVND (reference sequence). The CDR3 spans 13 residues. CDR3 region: CASSLATEAPLHF. In DNA form, the CDR3 reads TGTGCCAGTAGCTTAGCGACAGAAGCACCCCTCCACTTT.

This clonotype has only a few counts. The rearrangement links TRBV5-1 to TRBJ2-1, with 9 nucleotides matching TRBD2. V trimming: 4 bases; J trimming: 4 bases; junction bases outside the gene matches: 6. The CDR3 is 15 residues long. Per the germline V gene, CDR1 is SGHRS and CDR2 is YFSETQ. CDR3 coding DNA: TGCGCCAGCAGCCCAACTAGCGGGTCATACAATGAGCAGTTCTTC. This sequence encodes CASSPTSGSYNEQFF.

V gene TRBV15 combines with J gene TRBJ2-2, with D possibly matching TRBD1 (5 bases). From germline, CDR1 is LNHNV and CDR2 YYDKDF (reference sequence). This CDR3 is 15 amino acids long. Trimming pared 3 bases from V and 4 bases from J, leaving 12 bases between. Here the CDR3 DNA reads TGTGCCACCAGCAGGGAGTCTAGGGGCACCGGGGAGCTGTTTTTT. It encodes CATSRESRGTGELFF.

The CDR3 DNA sequence: TGCGCCAGCAGCCAAGGTCCACTTCGGGGCTCCTATAATTCACCCCTCCACTTT. Protein product: CASSQGPLRGSYNSPLHF. The genes are TRBV4-1 and TRBJ1-6; D not resolved. Looked up from germline, CDR1 is MGHRA and CDR2 is YSYEKL. V was shortened by 1 base and J by 0 bases, with 13 bases between the two germline ends. This CDR3 has 18 amino acids.

This clonotype was observed many times. The rearrangement links TRBV9 to TRBJ1-1; D is undetermined. V was cut by 4 bases and J by 3 bases, with 13 bases left in between. The germline CDR1 and CDR2 sequences are SGDLS and YYNGEE. This CDR3 is built from 14 residues. CDR3 coding DNA: TGTGCCAGCAGCCGATCTACGAAGGACACTGAAGCTTTCTTT. It specifies CASSRSTKDTEAFF.

Concerning this clonotype: Germline and junction disagree at one end, which may indicate a read error. The rearrangement links TRBV2 to TRBJ2-5; D perhaps matches TRBD2 (6 bases). This CDR3 region has 14 residues. Germline V gives CDR1 SNHLY, CDR2 FYNNEI. CDR3 DNA sequence: TGTGCCAGCAGTGACGGGGGTCCCCAAGAGACCCAGTGCTTC. It specifies CASSDGGPQETQCF.

The J gene is TRBJ2-7, the V gene TRBV24-1; the match to TRBD2 covers 10 bases. The CDR3 has 16 residues. CDR1 is KGHDR and CDR2 is SFDVKD in the germline V gene. V lost 7 bases and J lost 1; bases outside the gene matches: 9. CDR3 DNA sequence: TGTGCCACCAGCAGTTTCAGAGCGGGAGGGTCCTACGAGCAGTACTTC. As protein: CATSSFRAGGSYEQYF.

This clonotype was counted between two and nine times. The chain recombines TRBV28 with TRBJ1-2; TRBD1 might be the D (6 bases). Trimming took 6 bases from V and 3 from J, leaving 11 bases between them. CDR3 size: 13 residues. The germline CDR1 and CDR2 sequences are MDHEN and SYDVKM. For the CDR3, the DNA is TGTGCCAGCAGGAAGGACAGCGACTATGGCTACACCTTC. This translates into CASRKDSDYGYTF.

The chain joins TRBV19 to TRBJ1-5; D gene unclear. Trimming pared 9 bases from V and 0 bases from J, leaving 21 bases between. Germline assignment: CDR1 LNHDA and CDR2 SQIVND (reference sequence). The CDR3 totals 17 residues. CDR3 bases: TGTGCCAGCAGTGAGGCTAGGACTGCGAATAGCAATCAGCCCCAGCATTTT. Translated, it gives CASSEARTANSNQPQHF.